The present TCR beta chain was sequenced within a study of CD8+ T cells in alopecia areata. Study-wide findings and caveats: In scalp, tofacitinib significantly decreased clonality and expanded CD8+ clones among the top 100. Scalp and blood retained many expanded lesional clones during tofacitinib.

Sequencing templates came from extracted RNA that was reverse transcribed into cDNA. Assay: immunoSEQ multiplex PCR; the TCRdb copy retains only in-frame clones and omits some. The sample consists of 170,000 or so clones, 50% to 70% of them appearing once. As to this clone: Its antigen remains unidentified.

The treatment is: oral pan-JAK inhibitor, 5-10 mg twice daily. Collected material from alopecia areata patients comprised lesional scalp punch biopsies and peripheral blood. This CDR3 is 14 amino acids long. The germline CDR1 and CDR2 sequences are MGHDK and SYGVNS. Trimming removed 0 bases from V and 6 bases from J, with 6 bases in between. This receptor was taken from a human donor with alopecia areata. This sequence joins TRBV25-1 and TRBJ1-6; D is uncertain. The sequencing used CD4+ T cells sorted from blood, collected at week 4, from a patient treated with tofacitinib. The CDR3 loop reads CASSEYRPNSPLHF. Here the CDR3 DNA reads TGTGCCAGCAGTGAATATCGTCCTAATTCACCCCTCCACTTT.